These 19 T cell receptor beta chains were all obtained from the same sample, sequenced in a study of esophageal squamous cell carcinoma under preoperative chemotherapy. TCRdb ran MiXCR on the PCR reads and lists one entry per CDR3 protein. Among fewer than 40,000 distinct CDR3 sequences, roughly 48% were seen once, and the ten largest hold less than 15%. Time point defined: before preoperative PTX-NDP chemotherapy. The sample here was taken from a patient given preoperative chemotherapy. The receptors derive from a human donor with esophageal squamous cell carcinoma. The donor label of this sample is uncertain.

The rearrangement joins TRBV7-2 to TRBJ2-3, with 8 bases matching TRBD2. The germline V gene has CDR1 SGHTA and CDR2 FQGNSA. The CDR3 has 17 amino acids. The V gene end was trimmed by 6 bases and the J gene end by 6 bases; junction bases not matched to a gene: 17. The CDR3 region has the DNA TGTGCCAGCAGTGCGGGAGGCGGGGCGCGGCGGCAGGATACGCAGTATTTT. This sequence encodes CASSAGGGARRQDTQYF. Together with reference TRBV7-2 and TRBJ2-3, the CDR3 gives the full variable domain: GAGVSQSPSNKVTEKGKDVELRCDPISGHTALYWYRQSLGQGLEFLIYFQGNSAPDKSGLPSDRFSAERTGGSVSTLTIQRTQQEDSAVYLCASSAGGGARRQDTQYFGPGTRLTVL.

This clonotype showed up many times. The J gene is TRBJ2-7, the V gene TRBV7-8; TRBD2 agrees at 9 bases. This CDR3 comprises 15 residues. The V gene end was trimmed by 2 bases and the J gene end by 0 bases; junction bases not matched to a gene: 2. The germline V gene has CDR1 SGHVS and CDR2 FQNEAQ. CDR3 sequence reads: CASSLISGSSYEQYF. For the CDR3, the DNA is TGTGCCAGCAGCTTAATTAGCGGGAGCTCCTACGAGCAGTACTTC.

The rearrangement uses TRBV27 and TRBJ2-2; D ambiguous. CDR3 length: 12 residues. From germline, CDR1 is MNHEY and CDR2 SMNVEV (reference sequence). Trimming removed 8 bases at V and 2 bases at J, with 6 bases between. The CDR3, as DNA: TGTGCCAGCGGGTTTAACACCGGGGAGCTGTTTTTT. Protein sequence: CASGFNTGELFF.

This clonotype was observed at least ten times. This may be a read error: a much more frequent sequence differs by one nucleotide. The rearrangement joins TRBV10-1 to TRBJ2-1; 9 nucleotides line up with TRBD2. The tail of the sequence fits TRBJ2-7 better, so the J call may be wrong. The CDR3 contains 16 residues. CDR1 and CDR2 from the germline V gene are WNHNN and SYGVQD (reference sequence). The CDR3 reads CASSFGTIAGVYEQYF. In nucleotides, the CDR3 is TGCGCCAGCAGTTTCGGTACGATAGCGGGAGTGTATGAGCAGTACTTC.

The chain carries TRBV7-6 and TRBJ2-4; the D gene is possibly TRBD2 (5 bases). The germline V gene encodes CDR1 SGHVS and CDR2 FNYEAQ. Trimming shortened V by 9 bases and J by 13 bases, and 28 bases separated the two germline ends. The CDR3 runs to 15 residues. The CDR3 reads CARGLGVRDQNTQYF. In DNA, the CDR3 is TGTGCCAGGGGCCTCGGGGTCCGTGACCAAAACACCCAGTACTTC.

Note on this clonotype: At one end, the junction sequence differs from germline, possibly due to a read error. The rearrangement joins TRBV12-3 or TRBV12-4 to TRBJ2-3; D remains ambiguous. The CDR3 runs to 12 residues. CDR3 sequence reads: CASSLFADTQYF. DNA for the CDR3: TGTGCCAGCAGTTTATTCGCGGATACGCAGTACTTT.

The rearrangement uses TRBV6-1 and TRBJ2-1; D gene uncertain. The ends were cut back, 3 bases at V and 9 bases at J, with 15 bases in the middle. The CDR3 covers 14 residues. Germline values: CDR1 MNHNS, CDR2 SASEGT. CDR3 coding DNA: TGTGCCAGCAGTGAGGTACAGACACATTCTGAGCAGTTCTTC. Translation gives CASSEVQTHSEQFF.

This clonotype has only a few counts. This sequence joins TRBV7-2 and TRBJ2-7, with 7 nucleotides matching TRBD1. J gave up 2 bases and V 5 bases, and 6 bases lay outside the gene matches. There are 14 residues in the CDR3. Germline CDR1 is SGHTA and CDR2 is FQGNSA. The CDR3 sequence is CASSPGQPAYEQYF. The CDR3 DNA follows: TGTGCCAGCAGCCCGGGACAGCCAGCCTACGAGCAGTACTTC.

V usage is TRBV18 and J usage is TRBJ2-1; 16 bases are shared with TRBD2. The CDR3 is 16 amino acids. Germline loops: CDR1 KGHSH, CDR2 LQKENI. The trim removed 3 bases at V and 9 bases at J, leaving 5 bases unmatched. The CDR3 spells CASSPPGLAGGREQFF. In DNA form, the CDR3 reads TGTGCCAGCTCACCCCCGGGACTAGCGGGAGGGCGTGAGCAGTTCTTC.

As concerns this clonotype: Its ends do not fully match the called genes, so a read error is possible. The chain carries TRBV7-9 and TRBJ2-3, with a tentative D call TRBD2 (5 bases). The CDR3 contains 17 residues. Germline V CDR1 and CDR2: SEHNR, FQNEAQ (reference sequence). This chain's CDR3 is CASSQSGEAVSTDKQYF. Written as DNA, the CDR3 is TGTGCCAGCAGCCAAAGCGGCGAGGCTGTGAGCACAGATAAGCAGTATTTT.

This clonotype appeared a few times. The rearrangement uses TRBV19 and TRBJ2-2, with D perhaps matching TRBD1 (6 bases). Germline V CDR1 and CDR2: LNHDA, SQIVND (reference sequence). V lost 2 bases, J lost 8 bases, and 12 bases lay in between. This CDR3 comprises 14 residues. The CDR3 nucleotides read TGTGCCAGTAGTATACAGGGGCAGATTGGGGAGCTGTTTTTT. Protein: CASSIQGQIGELFF.

Remarks on this clonotype: One end of the junction fails to match germline, which may point to a read error. V is TRBV7-2 and J is TRBJ2-2, with D possibly being TRBD2 (6 bases). The DNA end lines up better with TRBJ2-3; the J call may be wrong. The CDR3 spans 15 residues. Germline CDR1 reads SGHTA; CDR2 reads FQGNSA. The CDR3 sequence is CASGLGEVDTGEQYF. The DNA of the CDR3 is TGTGCCAGCGGCTTAGGGGAGGTGGACACAGGTGAGCAGTATTTT.

V gene TRBV6-1 combines with J gene TRBJ2-1; 8 bases match TRBD1. Trimming removed 5 bases from V and 10 bases from J; junction bases left unmatched: 7. In germline, CDR1 is MNHNS, CDR2 SASEGT. The CDR3 consists of 13 residues. The CDR3 DNA is TGTGCCAGCAGTCCTCAGGGGGCGCACGAGCAGTTCTTC. Protein sequence: CASSPQGAHEQFF.

The chain recombines TRBV7-9 with TRBJ1-2; maybe TRBD1 (5 bases). The length of the CDR3 is 14 residues. CDR1 is SEHNR, CDR2 FQNEAQ, per germline (reference sequence). Trimming took off 5 bases at V and 4 bases at J, with 14 bases between the two ends. CDR3 in DNA: TGTGCCAGCAGCGGGACGTCAAGTTCCTATGGCTACACCTTC. Translated: CASSGTSSSYGYTF.

This clonotype was seen at least ten times. This rearrangement joins TRBV6-1 to TRBJ1-2, with D unresolved. Germline lookup yields CDR1 MNHNS and CDR2 SASEGT. Trimming stripped 6 bases from V and 0 bases from J, with 14 bases between. This CDR3 is built from 15 residues. CDR3 in amino acids: CASSRGKGPNYGYTF. CDR3 DNA: TGTGCCAGCAGCCGAGGCAAAGGCCCTAACTATGGCTACACCTTC.

As for this clonotype: The junction does not match germline at one end; this may be a read error. The chain couples TRBV7-2 to TRBJ2-3, with unresolved D. CDR3 length: 12 amino acids. CDR1 is SGHTA, CDR2 FQGNSA, per germline. The CDR3, as DNA: TGTGCCGGCAGCTTAGTCACAGACATGCAGTATTTT. Protein product: CAGSLVTDMQYF.

The chain links TRBV6-1 to TRBJ2-2, with D perhaps TRBD1 (5 bases). Trimming stripped 6 bases from V and 16 bases from J, with 21 bases between. CDR1 and CDR2 from the germline V gene are MNHNS and SASEGT. The CDR3 is 13 residues long. The CDR3 loop reads CASRNYRTDAQFF. The CDR3 DNA is TGTGCCAGCAGGAATTACAGGACCGATGCGCAGTTTTTT.

This clonotype was counted ten times or more. The chain recombines TRBV6-1 with TRBJ2-2; D may be TRBD2 (6 bases). Germline assignment: CDR1 MNHNS and CDR2 SASEGT. CDR3 length: 16 residues. Trimming removed 10 bases from V and 4 bases from J, with 22 bases in between. DNA for the CDR3: TGTGCCACCCCGGGAGATATACAGGCCCCCACCGGGGAGCTGTTTTTT. Its protein product is CATPGDIQAPTGELFF.

A few counts support this clonotype. The chain carries TRBV6-1 and TRBJ2-4; D might be TRBD1 (6 bases). The germline V gene encodes CDR1 MNHNS and CDR2 SASEGT. The CDR3 is 14 residues long. Trimming stripped 8 bases from V and 8 bases from J, with 19 bases between. CDR3 region: CASGSGQQGDIQYF. CDR3 in DNA: TGTGCCAGCGGATCCGGACAGCAAGGGGACATTCAGTACTTC.